This is a list of T cell receptor beta chains from one sample in a study of T-cell memory formation after mild COVID-19. Using its own MiXCR run on the 5' RACE reads, TCRdb lists one record per CDR3 protein. The table includes roughly 14,000 distinct CDR3 sequences, about a fifth detected once. Sequences were obtained from PBMCs or a T cell subset sorted from them (not recorded which). The receptors shown here come from a man aged 18 to 35 who had mild COVID-19 (a few samples of this study predate the infection). Cell type and time point are not known. Each CDR3 is given with its conserved first and last residue. A D gene is named only where the DNA matches it firmly. The size of a clone is reported for some rows only, either as once, few or many, or as a class for expanded clones.

D gene: -; J gene: TRBJ2-3; V gene: TRBV7-7; clone size: many; CDR3 protein: CASSWSSTDTQYF; CDR3 DNA: TGTGCCAGCAGCTGGAGTAGCACAGATACGCAGTATTTT
D gene: -; J gene: TRBJ1-4; V gene: TRBV12-5; clone size: many; CDR3 protein: CASGLVLGEGWSNEKLFF; CDR3 DNA: TGTGCTAGTGGTTTGGTTCTCGGTGAGGGCTGGTCTAATGAAAAACTGTTTTTT
D gene: -; J gene: TRBJ1-6; V gene: TRBV6-5; clone size: -; CDR3 protein: CASSYRFERDLDNSPLHF; CDR3 DNA: TGTGCCAGCAGTTACAGGTTTGAAAGGGACCTTGATAATTCACCCCTCCACTTT
D gene: TRBD1; J gene: TRBJ2-1; V gene: TRBV5-4; clone size: few; CDR3 protein: CASSGGPGQVYNEQFF; CDR3 DNA: TGTGCCAGCAGCGGGGGCCCGGGACAGGTTTACAATGAGCAGTTCTTC
D gene: -; J gene: TRBJ2-5; V gene: TRBV28; clone size: many; CDR3 protein: CASESRQGTLETQYF; CDR3 DNA: TGTGCCAGTGAAAGTCGGCAGGGGACTTTGGAGACCCAGTACTTC
D gene: TRBD2; J gene: TRBJ2-1; V gene: TRBV7-9; clone size: many; CDR3 protein: CASRGGGGLYNEQFF; CDR3 DNA: TGTGCCAGCAGAGGCGGGGGGGGCCTGTACAATGAGCAGTTCTTC
D gene: TRBD2; J gene: TRBJ2-7; V gene: TRBV6-6; clone size: many; CDR3 protein: CASSYSGGSDEQYF; CDR3 DNA: TGTGCCAGCAGTTACTCGGGGGGGAGCGACGAGCAGTACTTC
D gene: -; J gene: TRBJ1-6; V gene: TRBV19; clone size: few; CDR3 protein: CASSLTDSVIQRSRISPLHF; CDR3 DNA: TGTGCCAGTAGTCTAACGGACAGTGTAATTCAGAGGAGTAGGATTTCACCCCTCCACTTT
D gene: -; J gene: TRBJ2-7; V gene: TRBV5-6; clone size: -; CDR3 protein: CASSLVSEVRYEQYF; CDR3 DNA: TGTGCCAGCAGCTTGGTGAGCGAAGTAAGATACGAGCAGTACTTC
D gene: -; J gene: TRBJ2-1; V gene: TRBV7-8; clone size: -; CDR3 protein: CASSLWVTNEQFF; CDR3 DNA: TGTGCCAGCAGCTTGTGGGTCACCAATGAGCAGTTCTTC
D gene: -; J gene: TRBJ2-7; V gene: TRBV7-8; clone size: many; CDR3 protein: CASSWEGLVIGGYEQYF; CDR3 DNA: TGTGCCAGCAGCTGGGAAGGACTAGTCATAGGGGGCTACGAGCAGTACTTC
D gene: -; J gene: TRBJ2-1; V gene: TRBV24-1; clone size: many; CDR3 protein: CATSDAAGGDNEQFF; CDR3 DNA: TGTGCCACCAGTGACGCGGCAGGAGGGGACAATGAGCAGTTCTTC
D gene: -; J gene: TRBJ1-5; V gene: TRBV12-3/TRBV12-4; clone size: many; CDR3 protein: CASSLGTPSNQPQHF; CDR3 DNA: TGTGCCAGCAGTCTCGGGACCCCTAGCAATCAGCCCCAGCATTTT
D gene: -; J gene: TRBJ1-4; V gene: TRBV11-2; clone size: -; CDR3 protein: CASSLRTQKLFF; CDR3 DNA: TGTGCCAGCAGCTTACGGACCCAAAAACTGTTTTTT
D gene: -; J gene: TRBJ2-1; V gene: TRBV4-1; clone size: many; CDR3 protein: CASSQEVTGEQFF; CDR3 DNA: TGCGCCAGCAGCCAAGAAGTAACAGGGGAGCAGTTCTTC
D gene: -; J gene: TRBJ2-5; V gene: TRBV4-1; clone size: many; CDR3 protein: CASSRTYSDGRTQYF; CDR3 DNA: TGCGCCAGCAGCCGAACTTACTCAGACGGTAGGACCCAGTACTTC
D gene: TRBD1; J gene: TRBJ1-2; V gene: TRBV15; clone size: many; CDR3 protein: CATSKGDRGTYGYTF; CDR3 DNA: TGTGCCACCAGCAAGGGGGACAGGGGGACCTATGGCTACACCTTC
D gene: -; J gene: TRBJ2-3; V gene: TRBV12-3/TRBV12-4; clone size: -; CDR3 protein: CASRTWDTQYF; CDR3 DNA: TGTGCCAGCAGGACATGGGATACGCAGTATTTT
D gene: -; J gene: TRBJ1-6; V gene: TRBV7-8; clone size: many; CDR3 protein: CASSTTTRDSTYNSPLHF; CDR3 DNA: TGTGCCAGCAGCACAACTACCCGGGACTCCACCTATAATTCACCCCTCCACTTT
D gene: TRBD1; J gene: TRBJ1-1; V gene: TRBV19; clone size: many; CDR3 protein: CASPGTGRAFF; CDR3 DNA: TGTGCCAGCCCTGGGACAGGGCGAGCTTTCTTT
D gene: TRBD1; J gene: TRBJ1-1; V gene: TRBV9; clone size: many; CDR3 protein: CASSVWDRSMNTEAFF; CDR3 DNA: TGTGCCAGCAGCGTGTGGGACAGATCCATGAACACTGAAGCTTTCTTT
D gene: -; J gene: TRBJ1-4; V gene: TRBV5-1; clone size: -; CDR3 protein: CASGEGLGNEKLFF; CDR3 DNA: TGCGCCAGCGGTGAGGGCCTCGGTAATGAAAAACTGTTTTTT
D gene: -; J gene: TRBJ2-7; V gene: TRBV4-3; clone size: many; CDR3 protein: CASSQVPLGAYEQYF; CDR3 DNA: TGCGCCAGCAGCCAAGTTCCCTTAGGGGCCTACGAGCAGTACTTC
D gene: -; J gene: TRBJ2-5; V gene: TRBV10-3; clone size: many; CDR3 protein: CAISEPYQTGQETQYF; CDR3 DNA: TGTGCCATCAGTGAGCCCTACCAGACAGGCCAAGAGACCCAGTACTTC
D gene: TRBD2; J gene: TRBJ2-5; V gene: TRBV7-7; clone size: few; CDR3 protein: CASSLVLLGTSGQETQYF; CDR3 DNA: TGTGCTAGCAGCTTAGTCCTTCTGGGGACTAGCGGGCAAGAGACCCAGTACTTC
D gene: TRBD1; J gene: TRBJ2-3; V gene: TRBV7-8; clone size: -; CDR3 protein: CASSFRARDRYTDTQYF; CDR3 DNA: TGTGCCAGCAGCTTTCGAGCACGGGACAGATACACAGATACGCAGTATTTT
D gene: -; J gene: TRBJ1-2; V gene: TRBV4-2; clone size: few; CDR3 protein: CASSQGARVGYTF; CDR3 DNA: TGTGCCAGCAGCCAAGGGGCGAGGGTCGGCTACACCTTC
D gene: TRBD2; J gene: TRBJ2-1; V gene: TRBV7-6; clone size: -; CDR3 protein: CASSEPGTSGYNEQFF; CDR3 DNA: TGTGCCAGCAGCGAGCCGGGGACTAGCGGCTACAATGAGCAGTTCTTC
D gene: -; J gene: TRBJ2-1; V gene: TRBV24-1; clone size: many; CDR3 protein: CATSDPRLAGTEQFF; CDR3 DNA: TGTGCCACCAGTGACCCCCGGCTAGCCGGAACGGAGCAGTTCTTC
D gene: -; J gene: TRBJ2-1; V gene: TRBV11-2; clone size: few; CDR3 protein: CASSFLLLGYNEQFF; CDR3 DNA: TGTGCCAGCAGCTTTCTCCTCTTGGGGTACAATGAGCAGTTCTTC
D gene: -; J gene: TRBJ2-5; V gene: TRBV27; clone size: many; CDR3 protein: CASREGPETQYF; CDR3 DNA: TGTGCCAGCAGGGAGGGTCCGGAGACCCAGTACTTC
D gene: -; J gene: TRBJ2-5; V gene: TRBV3-1; clone size: -; CDR3 protein: CASSVLGRLGQETQYF; CDR3 DNA: TGTGCCAGCAGTGTCCTTGGACGTCTCGGCCAAGAGACCCAGTACTTC
D gene: -; J gene: TRBJ2-1; V gene: TRBV7-3; clone size: many; CDR3 protein: CASSLSPNPYNEQFF; CDR3 DNA: TGTGCCAGCAGCTTAAGCCCAAATCCCTACAATGAGCAGTTCTTC
D gene: -; J gene: TRBJ1-5; V gene: TRBV5-4; clone size: -; CDR3 protein: CASSLSPNQPQHF; CDR3 DNA: TGTGCCAGCAGCTTATCCCCCAATCAGCCCCAGCATTTT
D gene: -; J gene: TRBJ2-1; V gene: TRBV11-2; clone size: -; CDR3 protein: CASSPPGPLLYNEQFF; CDR3 DNA: TGTGCCAGCAGCCCGCCGGGTCCACTGCTCTACAATGAGCAGTTCTTC
D gene: -; J gene: TRBJ1-1; V gene: TRBV12-3/TRBV12-4; clone size: many; CDR3 protein: CASSLAPGTRAAVNTEAFF; CDR3 DNA: TGTGCCAGCAGTTTGGCCCCCGGGACACGCGCTGCAGTGAACACTGAAGCTTTCTTT
D gene: -; J gene: TRBJ1-4; V gene: TRBV5-1; clone size: many; CDR3 protein: CASRSVLSNEKLFF; CDR3 DNA: TGCGCCAGTCGAAGTGTTTTATCTAATGAAAAACTGTTTTTT
D gene: -; J gene: TRBJ1-2; V gene: TRBV6-5; clone size: many; CDR3 protein: CASSYGEKGRRNGYTF; CDR3 DNA: TGTGCCAGCAGTTACGGCGAGAAGGGGCGACGGAATGGCTACACCTTC
D gene: -; J gene: TRBJ2-7; V gene: TRBV3-1; clone size: few; CDR3 protein: CASSQVVEGFEQYF; CDR3 DNA: TGTGCCAGCAGCCAAGTCGTTGAGGGATTCGAGCAGTACTTC
D gene: -; J gene: TRBJ1-4; V gene: TRBV5-1; clone size: many; CDR3 protein: CASSSVPGDEKLFF; CDR3 DNA: TGCGCCAGCAGCTCCGTGCCGGGGGATGAAAAACTGTTTTTT